This T cell receptor beta chain was documented in a study of CD8 T cells in ankylosing spondylitis. CDR1 LNHDA and CDR2 SQIVND come from the germline V gene (reference sequence). Unmatched junction bases numbered 14, after V lost 5 bases and J lost 2 bases. CDR3 size: 18 residues. This clonotype was recorded at least ten times. TCRdb called the 5' RACE reads again in MiXCR, with one record for every CDR3 protein. The sample has approximately 88,000 distinct CDR3 sequences; roughly 9.6% are singletons. The sequence was collected from a male donor with ankylosing spondylitis or in good health (not recorded which). Material: blood, either unsorted or a sorted T cell fraction (not recorded which). This chain uses TRBV19 with TRBJ1-5; 8 positions match TRBD1. This chain's CDR3 is CASSPRTGPGSGNQPQHF. The CDR3 nucleotides are TGTGCCAGTAGTCCCCGGACAGGGCCGGGTTCGGGCAATCAGCCCCAGCATTTT.